The table lists the clone carrying this T cell receptor beta chain with a count of one. Its antigen is not known. This entry is derived from a study of radiation and T cells in renal cell carcinoma. Study-level points and caveats: From baseline, blood top tumor clonotypes peaked at 2 weeks post-radiation. Baseline intratumoral clonotype presence is unknown without pretreatment biopsies.

As to time point: blood 4 weeks post-SBRT, at nephrectomy. Treatment in this sample: 15 Gy SBRT to primary tumor, nephrectomy 4 weeks later. Nephrectomy followed 15 Gy stereotactic body radiation by 4 weeks. Clear cell pathology was present in this patient's renal cell carcinoma. From germline, CDR1 is ENHRY and CDR2 SYGVKD. V was trimmed by 0 bases and J by 3 bases, leaving 6 bases between them. This CDR3 has 14 amino acids. Only in-frame clones appear in the TCRdb table, and some are missing; sequencing was by immunoSEQ multiplex PCR. Altogether 120,000 to 150,000 clones are present, 86% being singletons, with the ten largest covering over 15%.

The source is a woman aged 45-60 years with renal cell carcinoma. Material: blood, obtained from a patient whose treatment included radiotherapy and nephrectomy. V gene TRBV10-3 combines with J gene TRBJ1-5, with D uncertain. CDR3: CAISESQSNQPQHF. CDR3 DNA: TGTGCCATCAGTGAGTCCCAGTCCAATCAGCCCCAGCATTTT.